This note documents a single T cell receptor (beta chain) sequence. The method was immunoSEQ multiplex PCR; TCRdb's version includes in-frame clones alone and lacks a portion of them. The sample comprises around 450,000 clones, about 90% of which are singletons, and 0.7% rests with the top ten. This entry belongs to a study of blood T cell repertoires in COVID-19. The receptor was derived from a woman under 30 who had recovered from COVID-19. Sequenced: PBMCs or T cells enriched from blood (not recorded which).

The CDR3 nucleotides are TGTGCCACCAGCAGAGGGGCACAGTACGAGCAGTACTTC. Its translation: CATSRGAQYEQYF. V gene TRBV15 combines with J gene TRBJ2-7; D is ambiguous. Germline CDR1 and CDR2: LNHNV and YYDKDF (reference sequence). Trimming pared 1 base from V and 4 bases from J, leaving 8 bases between. The CDR3 has 13 residues.